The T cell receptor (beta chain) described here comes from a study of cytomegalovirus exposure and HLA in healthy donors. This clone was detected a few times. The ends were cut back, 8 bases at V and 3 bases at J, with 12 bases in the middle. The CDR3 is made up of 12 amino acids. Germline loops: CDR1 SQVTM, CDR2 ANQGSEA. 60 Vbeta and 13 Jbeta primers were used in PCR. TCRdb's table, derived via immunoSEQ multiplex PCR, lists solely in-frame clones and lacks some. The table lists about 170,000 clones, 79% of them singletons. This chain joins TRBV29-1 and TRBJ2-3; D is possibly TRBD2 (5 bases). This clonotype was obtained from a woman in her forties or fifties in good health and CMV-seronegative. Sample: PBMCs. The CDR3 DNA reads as TGCAGCTGGGAGACATATACAGATACGCAGTATTTT. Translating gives CSWETYTDTQYF.